These 7 T cell receptor beta chains originate from one sample sequenced in a study of T cell clonality in common variable immunodeficiency. Produced via immunoSEQ multiplex PCR; TCRdb's table is partial and in-frame only. The data show some 52,000 clones, with none appearing a single time. Sequencing used peripheral blood mononuclear cells. All receptors come from a person aged 18 to 75 in good health.

Note on this clone: With the read ending 3 residues before the CDR3 end, the germline J gene is used to fill in that end. The chain is built from TRBV19 and TRBJ2-7, with D possibly being TRBD1 (5 bases). CDR3 size: 14 residues. CDR1 is LNHDA and CDR2 is SQIVND in the germline V gene (reference sequence). Trimming pared 3 bases from V and 4 bases from J, leaving 13 bases between. The CDR3 spells CASSINKGNYEQYF. The CDR3 DNA, read in part, is TGTGCCAGTAGTATCAACAAGGGGAATTACGAG.

This clone was recorded at least ten times. Read sequence stops 3 residues before the CDR3 end, and the germline J gene provides the missing end. The chain joins TRBV10-3 to TRBJ2-3, with TRBD2 as a possible D gene (5 bases). The CDR3 covers 15 residues. V was shortened by 3 bases and J by 0 bases, with 10 bases between the two germline ends. Germline CDR1 is ENHRY and CDR2 is SYGVKD. The covered CDR3 bases are TGTGCCATCAGTGAACCGCGGGTTAGCACAGATACG. Encoded protein: CAISEPRVSTDT. In full, the CDR3 reads CAISEPRVSTDTQYF.

Ten or more counts support this clone. With the read ending 3 residues before the CDR3 end, the germline J gene is used to fill in that end. The chain couples TRBV5-1 to TRBJ1-1, with 7 positions matching TRBD1. V was pared by 4 bases and J by 1 base, with 7 bases of the junction left unmatched. The CDR3 is made up of 15 amino acids. CDR1 is SGHRS and CDR2 is YFSETQ in the germline V gene. The covered CDR3 bases are TGCGCCAGCAGCCCTCGGACAGGAACGAACACTGAA. Amino acids: CASSPRTGTNTE. The CDR3 in its entirety is CASSPRTGTNTEAFF.

This clone was picked up many times. The read terminates 3 residues before the CDR3 end, so the remaining end is supplied by the germline J gene. J is TRBJ2-3 and V is TRBV18, with D perhaps matching TRBD2 (10 bases). Germline V gene sequence: CDR1 KGHSH, CDR2 LQKENI. The CDR3 contains 19 residues. The CDR3 DNA, read in part, is TGTGCCAGCTCAGCGACAGGGGGTCTGCTAGCGGGAGACGGGGAGACG. This codes for CASSATGGLLAGDGET. Given in full, the CDR3 is CASSATGGLLAGDGETQYF.

This clone was counted ten times or more. The CDR3 end falls 3 residues outside the read, so it is completed with the germline J gene. The genes are TRBV7-3 and TRBJ2-3; 8 bases align to TRBD2. The junction had 7 bases not matched to a gene; V was cut back by 5 bases and J by 0 bases. The CDR3 sequence is 16 residues long. CDR1 and CDR2 (germline): SGHTA, FQGTGA. The sequenced part of the CDR3 DNA is TGTGCCAGCAGCCCCCGGGCTAGCGGGAGCACAGATACG. Residues: CASSPRASGSTDT. In full, the CDR3 is CASSPRASGSTDTQYF.

Note on this clone: The sequenced fragment ends 3 residues before the CDR3 boundary, so the rest is inferred from the germline J gene. V usage is TRBV5-1 and J usage is TRBJ1-2; no reliable D call. Germline V CDR1 and CDR2: SGHRS, YFSETQ. The CDR3 runs 17 residues. The chain's CDR3 is CASSLESSAKSYNEYTF. The sequenced part of the CDR3 DNA is TGCGCCAGCAGCTTGGAATCTAGCGCTAAGTCCTACAATGAG.

The sample holds a few counts of this clone. The CDR3 is cut off 3 residues early in the read; its end comes from the germline J gene. The chain employs TRBV7-8 and TRBJ1-5; 9 nucleotides align to TRBD1. CDR3 length: 15 residues. Germline CDR1 is SGHVS and CDR2 is FQNEAQ. V gave up 6 bases and J gave up 5 bases; unmatched junction bases: 8. CDR3 bases read: TGTGCCAGCAGTTACAGGACAGGGGCGGATCAGCCC. Protein: CASSYRTGADQP. The complete CDR3 sequence is CASSYRTGADQPQHF. Drawing the rest from reference TRBV7-8 and TRBJ1-5, the complete variable domain is GAGVSQSPRYKVAKRGQDVALRCDPISGHVSLFWYQQALGQGPEFLTYFQNEAQLDKSGLPSDRFFAERPEGSVSTLKIQRTQQEDSAVYLCASSYRTGADQPQHFGDGTRLSIL.